The 8 T cell receptor beta chains listed next were all sequenced from one sample in a study of shared clonotypes between healthy human individuals (dated by TCRdb to the early 2020s). The method was the immunoSEQ multiplex PCR assay. TCRdb's version of the immuneACCESS table is confined to in-frame rearrangements and falls short of the full clone set. An unresolved V gene accounts for under half of the shortfall where checked; the remainder is of unknown origin. The sample includes approximately 1.5 million clones, with around 98.5% observed a single time. The ten most abundant clones make up about 0.34% of the sample. Sequenced: naive CD4+ T cells sorted from blood. The cell subset or site label of this sample denotes: CD45RA+ positively selected. These receptors all stem from a man under 40 in good health.

The V gene is TRBV18, the J gene TRBJ1-5; 8 nucleotides line up with TRBD1. CDR1 and CDR2 from the germline V gene are KGHSH and LQKENI. Unmatched junction bases numbered 4, after V lost 5 bases and J lost 4 bases. The length of the CDR3 is 14 residues. The CDR3 bases are TGTGCCAGCTCAGACGGACAGGGTAATCAGCCCCAGCATTTT. Its translation: CASSDGQGNQPQHF.

This rearrangement joins TRBV18 to TRBJ2-7; D ambiguous. Per the germline V gene, CDR1 is KGHSH and CDR2 is LQKENI. V was shortened by 3 bases and J by 2 bases, with 11 bases between the two germline ends. This CDR3 region has 14 residues. The CDR3, as DNA: TGTGCCAGCTCACCGACAACCTCTACCTACGAGCAGTACTTC. Protein: CASSPTTSTYEQYF.

This chain links TRBV10-2 with TRBJ2-7; no clear D gene. The CDR3 spans 12 residues. Between the trimmed V and J ends, which lost 5 bases and 3 bases, there was a span of 8 bases. Looked up from germline, CDR1 is WSHSY and CDR2 is SAAADI. CDR3 bases: TGCGCCAGCAGTCTTGCGGTCTACGAGCAGTACTTC. The encoded protein is CASSLAVYEQYF.

The gene calls are TRBV7-3 and TRBJ2-1, with D possibly TRBD2 on 5 matching bases. Trimming took off 2 bases at V and 8 bases at J, with 10 bases between the two ends. The CDR3 consists of 13 residues. Germline values: CDR1 SGHTA, CDR2 FQGTGA. Written as DNA, the CDR3 is TGTGCCAGCAGCTTAGGGCCCGGGGATGAGCAGTTCTTC. It codes for CASSLGPGDEQFF.

The V gene is TRBV5-1, the J gene TRBJ2-5; D not resolved. Trimming pared 4 bases from V and 5 bases from J, leaving 9 bases between. The CDR3 consists of 12 residues. Germline CDR1 and CDR2: SGHRS and YFSETQ. CDR3 residues: CASSLKFETQYF. CDR3 DNA sequence: TGCGCCAGCAGCCTCAAATTCGAGACCCAGTACTTC.

The chain employs TRBV10-3 and TRBJ2-1; D might be TRBD2 (6 bases). This CDR3 region has 14 residues. The V end lost 4 bases, the J end lost 3 bases, and 10 bases lay between the germline ends. Germline CDR1 and CDR2: ENHRY and SYGVKD. CDR3 region: CAISGASDYNEQFF. The CDR3 DNA reads TGTGCCATCAGTGGGGCTAGCGACTACAATGAGCAGTTCTTC.

The V gene is TRBV5-1, the J gene TRBJ2-7; 7 bases line up with TRBD1. V shed 3 bases and J 4 bases; nucleotides not matched to a gene: 7. The CDR3 has 14 residues. Looked up from germline, CDR1 is SGHRS and CDR2 is YFSETQ. CDR3 sequence reads: CASSSGTAIYEQYF. The CDR3 region has the DNA TGCGCCAGCAGCTCCGGGACAGCTATTTACGAGCAGTACTTC.

The table lists this clone with a count of one. CDR3 amino acids: CASSVSQRREQFF. The CDR3 DNA reads as TGTGCCAGTAGTGTTTCACAGAGGCGTGAGCAGTTCTTC. The chain employs TRBV19 and TRBJ2-1; D gene uncertain. Germline-derived CDR1 and CDR2 are LNHDA and SQIVND (reference sequence). The germline V and J ends were trimmed by 5 bases and 9 bases, with 14 bases remaining between them. The length of the CDR3 is 13 residues.